The entry that follows covers one T cell receptor (beta chain) sequence. This sample stems from a study of blood T cell repertoires in COVID-19. The wider study: PBMCs, B-cell-depleted T cells, or T cells were the source of the cDNA or gDNA that made up the material.

There are 14 residues in the CDR3. Trimming stripped 7 bases from V and 7 bases from J, with 17 bases between. The germline V gene has CDR1 SGHRS and CDR2 YFSETQ. Profiling relied on immunoSEQ multiplex PCR, and the TCRdb table lists in-frame clones only, not all of them. Of tens of thousands of clones listed, about nine tenths are singletons. Sequencing was done on a sample of peripheral blood. The chain carries TRBV5-1 and TRBJ1-4; D remains unclear. This clonotype was sampled from a woman of 80 years or more with COVID-19, enrolled during active disease. CDR3 nucleotide sequence: TGCGCCAGCGGTAGATCCCCCGGAGGTGAAAAACTGTTTTTT. Translating it yields CASGRSPGGEKLFF.